At least ten counts were recorded for the clone carrying this T cell receptor beta chain. Antigen specificity is unknown. These data are taken from a study of T cells in Graves' hyperthyroidism and ophthalmopathy. There were TCR beta CDR3 regions amplified from RNA transcripts. TCR CDR3 underwent first-round RT-PCR with the HTBI primer set. In TCRdb, the multiplex PCR reads were re-called with MiXCR into one record per CDR3 protein. The profile shows around 250,000 distinct CDR3 sequences, just over 14% of them singletons. Diagnostic decisions used clinical symptoms, serum thyroxine and TRAb, thyroid ultrasound and orbital computed tomography. Progressors' blood was drawn at hyperthyroidism diagnosis, before ophthalmopathy symptoms. Study results and limitations: A 13 V-J model separated ophthalmopathy from stable hyperthyroidism.

The sequenced sample consisted of blood. The TCR originated in a woman aged 40 to 50 with Graves' hyperthyroidism that later progressed to Graves' ophthalmopathy.

CDR3 nucleotide sequence: TGTGCCAGCAGTTTAGCGTGGGAGCAGTACTTC. Protein product: CASSLAWEQYF. The genes are TRBV28 and TRBJ2-7, with D unclear. This CDR3 contains 11 residues. V was shortened by 2 bases and J by 7 bases, with 6 bases between the two germline ends. The germline V gene has CDR1 MDHEN and CDR2 SYDVKM.